This T cell receptor beta chain was retrieved from a study of cytomegalovirus exposure and HLA in healthy donors. The PCR contained 60 Vbeta and 13 Jbeta primers. The data were produced by immunoSEQ multiplex PCR, yet TCRdb's version contains in-frame clones alone and is incomplete. In the table there are about 150,000 clones, 70% to 80% of which are singletons. The sample holds a few counts of this clone. The antigen is undetermined. Other DNA sequences in this sample translate to the same CDR3. Study conclusions and caveats: Information on immune exposure was restricted to one variable (CMV serostatus).

The sequenced sample consisted of PBMCs. This TCR derives from a man between 50 and 59 years old in good health and CMV-seropositive.

The CDR3 protein is CASSSGRGYGYTF. Written as DNA, the CDR3 is TGTGCCAGCAGTTCTGGACGAGGGTATGGCTACACCTTC. The V and J genes are TRBV28 and TRBJ1-2; no clear D. The CDR3 runs 13 residues. CDR1 is MDHEN and CDR2 is SYDVKM in the germline V gene. V dropped 4 bases and J dropped 5 bases, with 11 bases sitting between them.